The sequence of this T cell receptor beta chain was determined in a study of CD8 T cells in Susac syndrome. The authors reverse transcribed roughly 0.5 to 1 ug RNA with random hexamers. One entry per CDR3 protein results from TCRdb running MiXCR on the immunoSEQ multiplex PCR reads. The sample lists about 190,000 distinct CDR3 sequences, approximately 96% occurring once. This clonotype was recorded once. The source of this sequence is a human donor with Susac syndrome. Input material: CD4+ T cells from PBMCs.

CDR3 DNA: TGTGCCAGCAGCTTCCTTGGGGCCCAGTCGCAGACCCAGTACTTC. It is translated as CASSFLGAQSQTQYF. The chain joins TRBV11-2 to TRBJ2-5, with a possible D match to TRBD1 (5 bases). CDR1 SGHAT and CDR2 FQNNGV come from the germline V gene. The CDR3 is 15 residues long. Trimming shortened V by 3 bases and J by 6 bases, and 17 bases separated the two germline ends.